Below, 25 T cell receptor beta chains from the same sample are listed, as sequenced in a study of blood T cell repertoires in COVID-19. The protocol was immunoSEQ multiplex PCR, while the TCRdb copy is restricted to in-frame clones and leaves out a portion. This sample has fewer than 300,000 clones, with around 79% found just once. Sequencing was done on a sample of peripheral blood. These receptors were taken from a woman older than 75 with acute or convalescent COVID-19.

The V call is TRBV2, the J call TRBJ1-4; D is ambiguous. Trimming stripped 6 bases from V and 8 bases from J, with 16 bases between. This CDR3 has 14 residues. Germline values: CDR1 SNHLY, CDR2 FYNNEI. This CDR3 reads CASSVARVGEKLFF. In nucleotides, the CDR3 is TGTGCCAGCAGCGTGGCTCGGGTAGGCGAAAAACTGTTTTTT.

In this sample, this clone turned up once. The chain carries TRBV2 and TRBJ1-4; TRBD1 aligns across 8 bases. The germline gives CDR1 SNHLY, CDR2 FYNNEI. This CDR3 contains 15 residues. The ends lost 7 bases at V and 4 bases at J; junction bases unmatched: 8. The CDR3 DNA follows: TGTGCCAGCACCGGACAGGGACTCCTTAATGAAAAACTGTTTTTT. This gives the protein CASTGQGLLNEKLFF.

The chain uses TRBV5-6 and TRBJ1-2, with D possibly matching TRBD1 (5 bases). The length of the CDR3 is 14 residues. Deletions cut 4 bases from V and 0 bases from J, with 10 bases between. Germline CDR1 SGHDT, CDR2 YYEEEE. The CDR3 DNA follows: TGTGCCAGCAGCGGATTGACAGCTAACTATGGCTACACCTTC. It yields the protein CASSGLTANYGYTF.

This clone was seen only once. The chain recombines TRBV10-2 with TRBJ2-7; TRBD1 agrees at 10 bases. The CDR3 is 14 residues long. Germline trimming cut 4 bases from V and 5 bases from J; bases unmatched to any gene: 5. CDR1 and CDR2 from the germline V gene are WSHSY and SAAADI. The CDR3 DNA reads as TGCGCCAGCAGTGGGACAGGGGGTACAAACGAGCAGTACTTC. Translated, it gives CASSGTGGTNEQYF.

V is TRBV15 and J is TRBJ1-6; D perhaps matches TRBD1 (6 bases). V dropped 7 bases and J dropped 8 bases, with 21 bases sitting between them. The CDR3 sequence is 16 residues long. Germline lookup yields CDR1 LNHNV and CDR2 YYDKDF (reference sequence). This CDR3 reads CATKRGGGLADSPLHF. The CDR3 nucleotides are TGTGCCACCAAAAGAGGGGGGGGCCTTGCCGATTCACCCCTCCACTTT. Looking up the rest from reference TRBV15 and TRBJ1-6 gives the full variable domain: DAMVIQNPRYQVTQFGKPVTLSCSQTLNHNVMYWYQQKSSQAPKLLFHYYDKDFNNEADTPDNFQSRRPNTSFCFLDIRSPGLGDTAMYLCATKRGGGLADSPLHFGNGTRLTVT.

The rearrangement uses TRBV6-1 and TRBJ2-7; the match to TRBD2 covers 12 bases. Trimming took 2 bases from V and 5 from J; bases not matched to a gene: 7. The CDR3 loop spans 16 amino acids. CDR1 MNHNS and CDR2 SASEGT come from the germline V gene. DNA of the CDR3: TGTGCCAGCAGTGAACCCCCCCGGACTAGCGGGAACGAGCAGTACTTC. It encodes CASSEPPRTSGNEQYF.

The rearrangement joins TRBV5-4 to TRBJ2-7, with TRBD2 matching over 8 bases. CDR3 size: 15 residues. The trim removed 2 bases at V and 4 bases at J, leaving 8 bases unmatched. The germline V gene has CDR1 SGHNT and CDR2 YYREEE (reference sequence). CDR3: CASSFWPSGSYEQYF. CDR3 DNA: TGTGCCAGCAGCTTCTGGCCTAGCGGGTCTTACGAGCAGTACTTC.

This clone appeared a single time. V gene TRBV3-1 (or the pseudogene TRBV3-2) combines with J gene TRBJ1-3; D is unclear. The CDR3 runs to 12 residues. With 0 bases removed from V and 7 bases from J, the gap between germline ends came to 4 bases. From germline, CDR1 is LGHDT and CDR2 YNNKEL (reference sequence). CDR3 amino acids: CASSQERNTIYF. In nucleotides, the CDR3 is TGTGCCAGCAGCCAAGAGAGGAACACCATATATTTT.

This chain uses TRBV5-3 with TRBJ1-3, with D possibly being TRBD1 (5 bases). TRBV5-3 is placed among ORFs of uncertain function. Trimming removed 5 bases from V and 5 bases from J, with 23 bases in between. The CDR3 consists of 17 residues. The CDR3 coding sequence is TGTGCCAGAAGGCGGACAACAGGTAGATTTTTGAGAAACACCATATATTTT. Encoded protein: CARRRTTGRFLRNTIYF.

This sequence joins TRBV19 and TRBJ2-3; 10 bases are a match to TRBD1. V shed 6 bases and J 4 bases; nucleotides not matched to a gene: 4. Germline CDR1 and CDR2: LNHDA and SQIVND (reference sequence). The CDR3 runs 14 residues. The CDR3 protein is CASRNGQGADTQYF. The CDR3 DNA reads as TGTGCCAGTAGAAATGGACAGGGGGCAGATACGCAGTATTTT.

The chain recombines TRBV19 with TRBJ1-2; 7 nucleotides agree with TRBD1. The CDR3 covers 14 residues. J was trimmed by 3 bases and V by 7 bases; bases with no gene match: 8. CDR1 and CDR2 (germline): LNHDA, SQIVND (reference sequence). CDR3 in amino acids: CASKLSDRDYGYTF. The CDR3, as DNA: TGTGCCAGTAAGCTCAGCGACAGGGACTATGGCTACACCTTC.

The chain links TRBV27 to TRBJ2-1; D perhaps matches TRBD1 (7 bases). The CDR3 is 16 amino acids. Trimming stripped 6 bases from V and 1 base from J, with 16 bases between. The germline V gene has CDR1 MNHEY and CDR2 SMNVEV (reference sequence). CDR3 sequence: CASRRGAGGSYNEQFF. The CDR3 bases are TGTGCCAGCAGACGAGGAGCAGGGGGGTCCTACAATGAGCAGTTCTTC.

This chain connects TRBV18 to TRBJ1-4, with 8 positions matching TRBD1. This CDR3 has 16 amino acids. J lost 0 bases, V lost 9 bases, and 9 bases had no gene match. The germline gives CDR1 KGHSH, CDR2 LQKENI. CDR3 bases: TGTGCCAGTTTCCGGGACAGGCAAGCAACTAATGAAAAACTGTTTTTT. Encoded protein: CASFRDRQATNEKLFF.

This clone has a handful of counts. The chain has TRBV27 and TRBJ2-1; no reliable D call. Germline CDR1 and CDR2: MNHEY and SMNVEV (reference sequence). This CDR3 spans 16 amino acids. V was shortened by 3 bases and J by 9 bases, with 21 bases between the two germline ends. In DNA, the CDR3 is TGTGCCAGCAGTTTTACTACGTCCCTACCAGCAGCTGAGCAGTTCTTC. Its translation is CASSFTTSLPAAEQFF.

V gene TRBV10-3 combines with J gene TRBJ1-2; 9 nucleotides match TRBD1. The CDR3 runs to 14 residues. CDR1 and CDR2 (germline): ENHRY, SYGVKD. V dropped 5 bases and J dropped 7; count of bases not matched to a gene: 8. The CDR3 DNA reads TGTGCCATCAGTAAAGGACAGGGGATGTCTGGCTACACCTTC. Translation: CAISKGQGMSGYTF.

This clone was picked up a small number of times. The rearrangement uses TRBV30 and TRBJ1-4, with 7 nucleotides matching TRBD1. Germline V CDR1 and CDR2: GTSNPN, SVGIG (reference sequence). This CDR3 spans 13 amino acids. The trim removed 4 bases at V and 9 bases at J, leaving 8 bases unmatched. The chain's CDR3 is CAWTGGSLKKLFF. The CDR3 region has the DNA TGTGCCTGGACAGGGGGTAGTCTTAAAAAACTGTTTTTT.

V is TRBV7-2 and J is TRBJ2-2; D may be TRBD2 (6 bases). The CDR3 is 13 amino acids. The V gene lost 2 bases and the J gene lost 6 bases, with 7 bases spanning the gap. Germline CDR1 and CDR2: SGHTA and FQGNSA. In DNA, the CDR3 is TGTGCCAGCAGCTTACCGGGGGCCGGGGAGCTGTTTTTT. It encodes CASSLPGAGELFF. Full variable domain (outside the CDR3, taken from reference TRBV7-2 and TRBJ2-2): GAGVSQSPSNKVTEKGKDVELRCDPISGHTALYWYRQSLGQGLEFLIYFQGNSAPDKSGLPSDRFSAERTGGSVSTLTIQRTQQEDSAVYLCASSLPGAGELFFGEGSRLTVL.

This clone was seen a few times. The CDR3 loop reads CSVGDRGRIGYTF. The CDR3 DNA follows: TGCAGCGTTGGGGACAGGGGGCGCATAGGCTACACCTTC. The chain recombines TRBV29-1 with TRBJ1-2; 12 nucleotides agree with TRBD1. V lost 4 bases to trimming and J lost 8 bases; unmatched junction nucleotides: 5. This CDR3 comprises 13 residues. Germline values: CDR1 SQVTM, CDR2 ANQGSEA.

The V and J genes are TRBV7-9 and TRBJ1-3; TRBD1 aligns across 7 bases. J gave up 0 bases and V 5 bases, and 16 bases lay outside the gene matches. The CDR3 loop spans 19 amino acids. Looked up from germline, CDR1 is SEHNR and CDR2 is FQNEAQ (reference sequence). This CDR3 is CASSTQGQGGLNSGNTIYF. The CDR3 DNA follows: TGTGCCAGCAGCACACAGGGGCAGGGTGGACTCAACTCTGGAAACACCATATATTTT.

This rearrangement joins TRBV6-5 to TRBJ2-2; 7 nucleotides match TRBD1. The CDR3 loop spans 15 amino acids. Trimming took 4 bases from V and 4 from J; bases not matched to a gene: 6. Per the germline V gene, CDR1 is MNHEY and CDR2 is SVGAGI. DNA of the CDR3: TGTGCCAGCAGTTCGGGGACAGTGGGCACCGGGGAGCTGTTTTTT. Amino acids: CASSSGTVGTGELFF.

This clone was picked up one time. V is TRBV7-2 and J is TRBJ2-5; D ambiguous. The V end lost 2 bases, the J end lost 2 bases, and 9 bases lay between the germline ends. CDR3 length: 14 amino acids. Germline CDR1 and CDR2: SGHTA and FQGNSA. CDR3 protein: CASSLLSRQETQYF. For the CDR3, the DNA is TGTGCCAGCAGCTTATTATCGCGGCAAGAGACCCAGTACTTC.

This clone was counted ten times or more. In DNA, the CDR3 is TGCGCCAGCAGCCAACAGGGATTGAGCACTGAAGCTTTCTTT. Its protein product is CASSQQGLSTEAFF. The gene calls are TRBV4-3 and TRBJ1-1; TRBD1 is a possible D gene (5 bases). With 2 bases removed from V and 4 bases from J, the gap between germline ends came to 11 bases. Germline V gene lookup returns CDR1 LGHNA and CDR2 YSLEER. The CDR3 loop spans 14 amino acids.

The CDR3 DNA reads as TGTGCCTGGAGTCCCAGGACTTTCCCAACCTCTAGCAATCAGCCCCAGCATTTT. Its translation: CAWSPRTFPTSSNQPQHF. The chain carries TRBV30 and TRBJ1-5; the D is unclear. CDR1 is GTSNPN and CDR2 is SVGIG in the germline V gene (reference sequence). Trimming pared 2 bases from V and 0 bases from J, leaving 20 bases between. The CDR3 contains 18 residues.

This clone was seen many times. The chain has TRBV5-5 and TRBJ2-3; possible D gene TRBD1, 8 bases. The germline V gene encodes CDR1 SGHKS and CDR2 YYEKEE (reference sequence). Trimming left V 3 bases short and J 6 bases short, with 17 bases between. The CDR3 length is 15 residues. The CDR3 DNA sequence: TGTGCCAGCAGCTGGGGGGGACAGGCGCGGGATACGCAGTATTTT. It specifies CASSWGGQARDTQYF.

In DNA, the CDR3 is TGTGCCAGCAGTTCCGGGACAACTGTTTTGGGGATCGAGCAGTACTTC. This sequence encodes CASSSGTTVLGIEQYF. The chain joins TRBV27 to TRBJ2-7, with a weak D call TRBD1 (6 bases). The V gene lost 4 bases and the J gene lost 6 bases, with 22 bases spanning the gap. Germline CDR1 and CDR2: MNHEY and SMNVEV (reference sequence). This CDR3 region has 16 residues.